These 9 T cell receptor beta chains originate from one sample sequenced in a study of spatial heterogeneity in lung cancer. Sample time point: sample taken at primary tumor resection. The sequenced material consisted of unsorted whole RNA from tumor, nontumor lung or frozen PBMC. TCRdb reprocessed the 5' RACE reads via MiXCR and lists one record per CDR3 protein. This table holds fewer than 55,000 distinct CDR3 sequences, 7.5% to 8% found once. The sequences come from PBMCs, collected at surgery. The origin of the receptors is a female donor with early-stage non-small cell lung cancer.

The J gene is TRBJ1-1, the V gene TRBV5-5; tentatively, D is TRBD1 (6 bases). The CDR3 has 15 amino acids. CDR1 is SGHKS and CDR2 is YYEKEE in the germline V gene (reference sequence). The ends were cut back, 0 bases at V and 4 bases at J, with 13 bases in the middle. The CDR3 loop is CASSLGYNRVTEAFF. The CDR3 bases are TGTGCCAGCAGCTTGGGCTATAACAGGGTCACTGAAGCTTTCTTT.

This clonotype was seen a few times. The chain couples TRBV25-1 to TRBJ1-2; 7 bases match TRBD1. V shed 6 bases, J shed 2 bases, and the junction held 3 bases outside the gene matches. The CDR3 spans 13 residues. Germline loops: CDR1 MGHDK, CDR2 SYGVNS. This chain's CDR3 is CASRDRENYGYTF. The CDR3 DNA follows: TGTGCCAGCAGAGACAGGGAGAACTATGGCTACACCTTC.

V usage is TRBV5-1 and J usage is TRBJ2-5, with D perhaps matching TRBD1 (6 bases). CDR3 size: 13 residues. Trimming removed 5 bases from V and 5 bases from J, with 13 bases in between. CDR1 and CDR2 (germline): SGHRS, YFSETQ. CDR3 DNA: TGCGCCAGCAGGTCCGGGACAACGGAGACCCAGTACTTC. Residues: CASRSGTTETQYF. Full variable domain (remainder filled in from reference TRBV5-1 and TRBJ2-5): KAGVTQTPRYLIKTRGQQVTLSCSPISGHRSVSWYQQTPGQGLQFLFEYFSETQRNKGNFPGRFSGRQFSNSRSEMNVSTLELGDSALYLCASRSGTTETQYFGPGTRLLVL.

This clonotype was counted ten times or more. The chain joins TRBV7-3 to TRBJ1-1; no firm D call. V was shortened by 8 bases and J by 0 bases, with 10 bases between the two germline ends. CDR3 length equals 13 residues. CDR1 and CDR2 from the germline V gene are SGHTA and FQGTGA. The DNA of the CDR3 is TGTGCCAGCGGAGCAGACATGAACACTGAAGCTTTCTTT. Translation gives CASGADMNTEAFF. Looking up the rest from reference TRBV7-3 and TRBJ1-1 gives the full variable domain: GAGVSQTPSNKVTEKGKYVELRCDPISGHTALYWYRQSLGQGPEFLIYFQGTGAADDSGLPNDRFFAVRPEGSVSTLKIQRTERGDSAVYLCASGADMNTEAFFGQGTRLTVV.

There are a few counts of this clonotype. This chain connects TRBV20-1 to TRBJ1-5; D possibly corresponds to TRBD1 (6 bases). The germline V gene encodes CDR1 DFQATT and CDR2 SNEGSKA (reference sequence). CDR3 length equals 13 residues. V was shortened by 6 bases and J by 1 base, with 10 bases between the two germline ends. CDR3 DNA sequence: TGCAGTGCCACGGACAGAAGCAATCAGCCCCAGCATTTT. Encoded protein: CSATDRSNQPQHF.

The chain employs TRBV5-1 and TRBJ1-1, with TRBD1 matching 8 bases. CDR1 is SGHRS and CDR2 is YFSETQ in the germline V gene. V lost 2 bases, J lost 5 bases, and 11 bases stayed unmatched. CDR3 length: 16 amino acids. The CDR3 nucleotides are TGCGCCAGCAGCTTTCGGACAGGGCAGGTCGGAACTGAAGCTTTCTTT. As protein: CASSFRTGQVGTEAFF.

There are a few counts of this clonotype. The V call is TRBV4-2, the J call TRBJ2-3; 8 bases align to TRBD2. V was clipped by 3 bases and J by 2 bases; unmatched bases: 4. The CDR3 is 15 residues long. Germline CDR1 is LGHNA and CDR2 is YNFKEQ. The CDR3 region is CASSQGAGDTDTQYF. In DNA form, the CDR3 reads TGTGCCAGCAGCCAGGGAGCGGGGGACACAGATACGCAGTATTTT.

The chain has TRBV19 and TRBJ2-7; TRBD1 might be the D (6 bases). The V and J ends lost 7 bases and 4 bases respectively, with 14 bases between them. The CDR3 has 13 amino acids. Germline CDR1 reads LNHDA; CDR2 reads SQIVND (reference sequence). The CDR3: CASNQGKWYEQYF. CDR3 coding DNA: TGTGCCAGTAACCAGGGGAAGTGGTACGAGCAGTACTTC.

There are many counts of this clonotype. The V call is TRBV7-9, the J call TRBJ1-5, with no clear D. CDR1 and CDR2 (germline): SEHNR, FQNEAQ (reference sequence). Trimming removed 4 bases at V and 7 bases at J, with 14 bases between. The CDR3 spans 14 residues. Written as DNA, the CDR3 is TGTGCCAGCAGCTCCGGTGGGGTGGGGCAGCCCCAGCATTTT. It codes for CASSSGGVGQPQHF. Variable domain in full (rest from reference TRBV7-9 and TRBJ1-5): DTGVSQNPRHKITKRGQNVTFRCDPISEHNRLYWYRQTLGQGPEFLTYFQNEAQLEKSRLLSDRFSAERPKGSFSTLEIQRTEQGDSAMYLCASSSGGVGQPQHFGDGTRLSIL.